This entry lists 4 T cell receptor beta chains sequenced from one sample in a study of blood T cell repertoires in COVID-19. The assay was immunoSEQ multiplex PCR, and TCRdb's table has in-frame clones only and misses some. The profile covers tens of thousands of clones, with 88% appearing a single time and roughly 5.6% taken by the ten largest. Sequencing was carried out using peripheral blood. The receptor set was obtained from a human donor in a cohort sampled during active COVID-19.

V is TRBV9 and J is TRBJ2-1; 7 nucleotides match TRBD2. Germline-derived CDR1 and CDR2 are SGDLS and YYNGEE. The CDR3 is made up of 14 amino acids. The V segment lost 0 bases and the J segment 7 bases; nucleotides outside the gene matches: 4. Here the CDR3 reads CASSVEGLLNEQFF. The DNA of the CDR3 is TGTGCCAGCAGCGTAGAGGGACTACTGAATGAGCAGTTCTTC.

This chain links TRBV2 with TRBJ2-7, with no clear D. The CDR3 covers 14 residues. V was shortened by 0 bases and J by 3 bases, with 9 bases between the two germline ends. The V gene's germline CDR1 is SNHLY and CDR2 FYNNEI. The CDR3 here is CASSEALAGYEQYF. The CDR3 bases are TGTGCCAGCAGTGAAGCGCTCGCCGGCTACGAGCAGTACTTC.

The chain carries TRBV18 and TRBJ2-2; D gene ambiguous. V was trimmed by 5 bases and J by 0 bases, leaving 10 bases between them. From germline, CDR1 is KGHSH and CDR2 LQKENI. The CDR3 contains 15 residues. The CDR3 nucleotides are TGTGCCAGCTCATCAAAAACAGCGAACACCGGGGAGCTGTTTTTT. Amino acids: CASSSKTANTGELFF.

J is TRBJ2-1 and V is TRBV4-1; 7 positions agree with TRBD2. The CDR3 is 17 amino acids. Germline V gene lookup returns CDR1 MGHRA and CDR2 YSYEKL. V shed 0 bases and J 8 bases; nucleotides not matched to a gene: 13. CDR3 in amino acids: CASSQEEGGGSRDEQFF. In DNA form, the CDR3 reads TGCGCCAGCAGCCAAGAGGAGGGCGGCGGGAGTCGGGATGAGCAGTTCTTC.